The T cell receptor beta chain under discussion was sequenced for a study of cytomegalovirus exposure and HLA in healthy donors. Turning to this clone: Its antigen remains unknown.

Trimming took off 1 base at V and 4 bases at J, with 10 bases between the two ends. Per the germline V gene, CDR1 is SGHVS and CDR2 is FQNEAQ. This CDR3 is 14 amino acids long. Researchers ran the PCR with 60 Vbeta and 13 Jbeta primers. Method: immunoSEQ multiplex PCR; TCRdb's copy keeps in-frame clones and lacks some. The data hold fewer than 200,000 clones, with 82% observed a single time. Study-wide results and caveats: Later analysis showed TCR association rates varying by HLA locus, highest for DRB1 and lowest for HLA-C. HLA-A and HLA-B allele assignments for most subjects were reportedly predicted accurately using TCR beta sequences.

This receptor was obtained from a male donor in good health and CMV-seronegative. The sample consisted of PBMCs. This chain links TRBV7-8 with TRBJ2-5; no clear D. The CDR3, as DNA: TGTGCCAGCAGCTTAGGGTACAGCCGAGAGACCCAGTACTTC. Its translation: CASSLGYSRETQYF.